This TCR beta chain was identified during a study of shared T cell receptors in the human thymus. For this clone: Sequence at one end of the junction differs from germline and may be a read error.

Germline V gene data show CDR1 as SEHNR and CDR2 as FQNEAQ (reference sequence). The CDR3 covers 12 residues. The protocol was immunoSEQ multiplex PCR, while the TCRdb copy is restricted to in-frame clones and leaves out a portion. The sample holds approximately 760,000 clones; roughly 88% are singletons and the top ten take roughly 0.01%. The sample was also linked to a second study, of human thymus T cells. That study reports: Having surgery to correct congenital heart defects, healthy Finnish infants acted as the donors. Resections from corrective heart surgery provided thymus tissue. Gene usage (both V and J) appeared biased in thymic and blood repertoires. Thymic repertoires of unrelated individuals were reported in related research to overlap highly.

The rearrangement links TRBV7-9 to TRBJ2-1; 8 bases map to TRBD1. This clonotype was sampled from a girl younger than two with a congenital heart defect. Sequencing was performed on thymocytes. For the CDR3, the DNA is TGTGCCAGCAGCCAGGATTTGACAGGGGACCTCTTC. Amino acid sequence: CASSQDLTGDLF.